These T cell receptor beta chains were read from a single sample in a study of patients and donors after allogeneic stem cell transplantation. TCRdb itself ran the RT-PCR reads through MiXCR, one entry per CDR3 protein. This table has more than 150,000 distinct CDR3 sequences, nearly 25% appearing once. The sample was blood, either unsorted or a sorted T cell fraction (not recorded which). These TCRs come from a human donor who was either an allogeneic HSCT recipient or a stem cell or donor lymphocyte infusion donor (not recorded which). It is not recorded whose cells these are; they may come from a transplant donor. Each CDR3 is given with its conserved first and last residue. A D gene is named only where the DNA matches it firmly. Not every row has a clone size; where given, it reads once, few, many or a size class.

v_call,d_call,clone_size,j_call,cdr3_aa,cdr3_nt
TRBV15,-,-,TRBJ1-6,CATSRDRGQGRPLHF,TGTGCCACCAGCAGAGATCGGGGGCAGGGACGGCCCCTCCACTTT
TRBV9,-,few,TRBJ2-1,CASSVEPPGGVSLSYNEQFF,TGTGCCAGCAGCGTAGAGCCCCCCGGCGGGGTTTCCCTCTCCTACAATGAGCAGTTCTTC
TRBV5-6,-,few,TRBJ2-1,CASSLDSHNEQFF,TGTGCCAGCAGCTTGGATTCCCACAATGAGCAGTTCTTC
TRBV5-1,-,few,TRBJ2-1,CASSLVRSSYNEQFF,TGCGCCAGCAGCTTGGTACGGAGCTCCTACAATGAGCAGTTCTTC
TRBV7-2,-,few,TRBJ1-4,CASSLGHRPEKLFF,TGTGCCAGCAGCTTAGGACACCGGCCCGAAAAACTGTTTTTT
TRBV5-1,TRBD1,few,TRBJ2-7,CASSSQGEEQYF,TGCGCCAGCAGCTCACAGGGGGAGGAGCAGTACTTC
TRBV7-2,-,-,TRBJ1-2,CASSLEVSPWRGYTF,TGTGCCAGCAGCTTAGAGGTCTCCCCGTGGAGGGGCTACACCTTC
TRBV7-6,-,many,TRBJ1-2,CASSLRAGPNYGYTF,TGTGCCAGCAGCTTAAGGGCAGGCCCTAACTATGGCTACACCTTC
TRBV29-1,TRBD1,many,TRBJ1-2,CSVEPDRDYGYTF,TGCAGCGTTGAGCCAGACAGGGACTATGGCTACACCTTC
TRBV12-3/TRBV12-4,-,many,TRBJ1-2,CASSSGARGLLFNYGYTF,TGTGCCAGCAGTTCAGGGGCCCGCGGCCTACTATTTAACTATGGCTACACCTTC
TRBV20-1,-,few,TRBJ1-5,CSARGLDYYSNQPQHF,TGCAGTGCTAGAGGATTGGATTACTATAGCAATCAGCCCCAGCATTTT
TRBV5-1,-,-,TRBJ2-5,CASSLGGPWTQYF,TGCGCCAGCAGCTTGGGGGGTCCGTGGACCCAGTACTTC
TRBV28,TRBD1,few,TRBJ2-3,CASSFLHRGSTDTQYF,TGTGCCAGCAGTTTCCTTCACAGGGGAAGCACAGATACGCAGTATTTT
TRBV2,-,-,TRBJ1-1,CASPERPEAFF,TGTGCCAGCCCAGAGCGGCCTGAAGCTTTCTTT
TRBV6-6,-,-,TRBJ2-1,CASSQLGWEFF,TGTGCCAGCAGCCAGCTCGGATGGGAGTTCTTC
TRBV5-1,-,once,TRBJ1-1,CASSYQGSEAFF,TGCGCCAGCAGCTACCAGGGGTCTGAAGCTTTCTTT
TRBV29-1,-,few,TRBJ1-1,CSAGGRTEAFF,TGCAGCGCCGGGGGTAGGACTGAAGCTTTCTTT
TRBV6-5,-,few,TRBJ2-1,CASSYQGGGIDEQFF,TGTGCCAGCAGTTATCAGGGGGGCGGTATCGATGAGCAGTTCTTC
TRBV3-1,-,-,TRBJ2-1,CASSQDWRDEQFF,TGTGCCAGCAGCCAAGATTGGCGGGATGAGCAGTTCTTC
TRBV4-1,-,-,TRBJ1-5,CASSQVRNQPQHF,TGCGCCAGCAGCCAAGTTAGGAATCAGCCCCAGCATTTT
TRBV9,-,-,TRBJ2-7,CASSVDGSWEQYF,TGTGCCAGCAGCGTAGATGGCAGTTGGGAGCAGTACTTC
TRBV10-3,-,-,TRBJ2-3,CAISEVAGSTDTQYF,TGTGCCATCAGTGAGGTGGCGGGGTCCACAGATACGCAGTATTTT
TRBV12-3/TRBV12-4,-,-,TRBJ1-2,CASSFWLGWLNYGYTF,TGTGCCAGCAGTTTTTGGCTCGGGTGGCTTAACTATGGCTACACCTTC
TRBV12-3/TRBV12-4,-,few,TRBJ2-2,CASSLRQAGELFF,TGTGCCAGCAGTCTCCGACAGGCCGGGGAGCTGTTTTTT
TRBV20-1,TRBD1,many,TRBJ1-5,CSASPGQDQPQHF,TGCAGTGCTAGCCCCGGACAGGATCAGCCCCAGCATTTT
TRBV20-1,-,few,TRBJ1-4,CSAIGTATNEKLFF,TGCAGTGCTATAGGGACCGCAACTAATGAAAAACTGTTTTTT
TRBV7-9,-,few,TRBJ1-5,CASSLSEGLSNQPQHF,TGTGCCAGCAGCTTAAGCGAGGGCTTAAGCAATCAGCCCCAGCATTTT
TRBV7-9,TRBD1,-,TRBJ1-5,CASSDDRGINQPQHF,TGTGCCAGCAGCGACGACAGGGGGATCAATCAGCCCCAGCATTTT
TRBV21-1,-,few,TRBJ2-7,CASSNRQGLREQYF,TGTGCCAGCAGCAACCGGCAGGGTCTTCGCGAGCAGTACTTC
TRBV5-1,-,many,TRBJ1-1,CASSLATNTEAFF,TGCGCCAGCAGCTTGGCGACGAACACTGAAGCTTTCTTT
TRBV20-1,-,-,TRBJ2-2,CSARDGRFYTGELFF,TGCAGTGCTAGAGATGGGCGCTTTTATACCGGGGAGCTGTTTTTT
TRBV15,-,few,TRBJ1-5,CATSKWDWGNQPQHF,TGTGCCACCAGCAAATGGGATTGGGGCAATCAGCCCCAGCATTTT
TRBV12-3/TRBV12-4,-,few,TRBJ2-7,CASSLGSDGLFHEQYF,TGTGCCAGCAGTTTAGGTTCGGACGGACTTTTCCACGAGCAGTACTTC
TRBV5-1,-,many,TRBJ1-1,CASSLDGLRWAEAFF,TGCGCCAGCAGCCTAGACGGTTTGAGATGGGCTGAAGCTTTCTTT
TRBV21-1,-,few,TRBJ1-5,CASSKPQGIKYSNQPQHF,TGTGCCAGCAGCAAACCCCAGGGGATTAAGTATAGCAATCAGCCCCAGCATTTT